This T cell receptor beta chain was obtained from a study of control samples from healthy donors and cancer patients. Here immunoSEQ multiplex PCR was the method, and the copy in TCRdb shows in-frame clones only, minus some. The repertoire holds around 110,000 clones, with 88% as singletons. Trimming shortened V by 4 bases and J by 2 bases, and 6 bases separated the two germline ends. The CDR3 spans 12 residues. Germline V gene data show CDR1 as SGHRS and CDR2 as YFSETQ. This clone was seen once. What was sequenced was blood. This rearrangement joins TRBV5-1 to TRBJ2-5; D is ambiguous. The receptor was derived from a woman aged 70-85 years in good health. The CDR3: CASSRQQETQYF. The CDR3 coding sequence is TGCGCCAGCAGCCGCCAGCAAGAGACCCAGTACTTC.